The source of this T cell receptor (beta chain) is a study of blood T cell repertoires in COVID-19 (dated by TCRdb to 2018 to 2020). The study in broad terms: Collaborator samples came from the United States, Italy and Spain and covered acute and convalescent phases of COVID-19. The prospective study material was composed of cDNA or gDNA derived from T cells, B-cell-depleted T cells, or PBMCs. Deeply sampled blood TCRbeta repertoires from subjects exposed to, actively infected with, or recovered from COVID-19 were included in the dataset. The repertoires were released in a freely available public database intended as a resource for research on the immune response to SARS-CoV-2. Samples were obtained from the ongoing ImmuneRACE study (first 160 participants) and from over 1,000 subjects provided by 6 global collaborators. Sample metadata almost always included a de-identified subject ID, COVID-19 status, age in years and sex. HLA class I and class II types, where available, came from metadata supplied by the sample provider rather than from assay-based typing. The full study reports these points: The quantity of clinical and demographic metadata differed by source and by participant and was supplied without curation.

In regard to this clone: The specificity of this receptor is unknown. No per-base quality is available; no much larger clone lies one base away.

The collaborating institutions used their own protocols to collect whole blood in K2EDTA tubes. For TCRbeta analysis, collaborator samples were shipped as frozen whole blood, as isolated PBMCs, or as DNA extracted from either sample type. TCRbeta CDR3 regions were amplified from genomic DNA using the immunoSEQ Assay, a bias-controlled multiplex PCR. In the authors' own workflow: Nucleated cell counts per sample were estimated from amplification of reference gene primers within the assay. To quantify the absolute abundance of each unique TCRbeta CDR3 rearrangement, sequence reads were collapsed and filtered. Productive Simpson clonality was computed per sample as the square root of Simpson's diversity index over productive rearrangements. In its TCRdb copy, this immuneACCESS table keeps in-frame sequences only and misses some clones. Where compared with another copy, unresolved V genes explain less than half of these, and the others have no known cause. V, J and clone size are those of that table, while D and trimming were read from the DNA. In all, the sample holds over 50,000 clones, and 80% to 90% of those were seen once. The ten largest make up about 7.8% of the sample.

CDR1 and CDR2 are drawn from the germline V gene (reference sequence): SGHNT, YYREEE. The CDR3 goes from the cysteine to the phenylalanine over 15 residues. Only the CDR3 region is kept as DNA, spanning 45 bases read in frame from base 1. V is clipped by 2 bases and J by 4 bases, and the sequence between their germline boundaries is 15 bases long. The chain is encoded by TRBV5-4 joined to TRBJ1-1, with TRBD1 tentatively as D gene (5 bases match). The sequence was collected from a man aged 50 or older with active COVID-19. The sequencing input was peripheral blood. CDR3 region: CASSFGGEGSTEAFF. The DNA sequence is given as TGTGCCAGCAGCTTTGGAGGGGAGGGGAGCACTGAAGCTTTCTTT.